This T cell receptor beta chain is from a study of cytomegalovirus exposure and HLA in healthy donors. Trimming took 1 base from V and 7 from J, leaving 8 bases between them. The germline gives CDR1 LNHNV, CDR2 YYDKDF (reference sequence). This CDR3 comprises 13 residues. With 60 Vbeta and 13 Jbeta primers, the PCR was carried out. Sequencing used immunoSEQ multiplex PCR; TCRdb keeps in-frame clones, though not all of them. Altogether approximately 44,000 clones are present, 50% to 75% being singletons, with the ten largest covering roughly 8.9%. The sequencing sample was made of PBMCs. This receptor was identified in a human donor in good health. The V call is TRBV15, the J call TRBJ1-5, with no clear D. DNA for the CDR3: TGTGCCACCAGCAGAGGGCTGAACCAGCCCCAGCATTTT. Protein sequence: CATSRGLNQPQHF.